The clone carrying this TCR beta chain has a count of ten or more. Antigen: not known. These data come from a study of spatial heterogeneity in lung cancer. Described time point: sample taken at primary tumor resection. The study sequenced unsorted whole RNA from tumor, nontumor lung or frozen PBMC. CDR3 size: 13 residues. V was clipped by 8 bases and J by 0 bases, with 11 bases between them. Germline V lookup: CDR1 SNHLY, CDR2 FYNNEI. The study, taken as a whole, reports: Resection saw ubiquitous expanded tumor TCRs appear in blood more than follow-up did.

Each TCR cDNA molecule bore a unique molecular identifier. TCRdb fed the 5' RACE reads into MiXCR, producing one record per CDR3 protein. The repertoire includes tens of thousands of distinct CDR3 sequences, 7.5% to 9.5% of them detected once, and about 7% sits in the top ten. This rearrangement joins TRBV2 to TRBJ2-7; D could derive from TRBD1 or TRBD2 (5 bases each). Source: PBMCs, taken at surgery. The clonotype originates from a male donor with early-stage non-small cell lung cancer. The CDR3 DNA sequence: TGTGCCAGCGAGGGGACGCGCTCCTACGAGCAGTACTTC. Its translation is CASEGTRSYEQYF. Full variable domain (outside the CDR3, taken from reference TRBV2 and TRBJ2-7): EPEVTQTPSHQVTQMGQEVILRCVPISNHLYFYWYRQILGQKVEFLVSFYNNEISEKSEIFDDQFSVERPDGSNFTLKIRSTKLEDSAMYFCASEGTRSYEQYFGPGTRLTVT.